The rows below give T cell receptor beta chains drawn from one sample of a study of control samples from healthy donors and cancer patients. The data were produced by immunoSEQ multiplex PCR, yet TCRdb's version contains in-frame clones alone and is incomplete. The repertoire consists of about 410,000 clones, with around 90% occurring once and the leading ten covering around 6.8%. The sequenced sample consisted of PBMCs. All receptors derive from a man aged 35-49 years with head and neck cancer. Each CDR3 is given with its conserved first and last residue. Fields, in order: clone size, J gene, D gene, V gene, CDR3 DNA, CDR3 protein. A D gene is named only where the DNA matches it firmly. Part of the rows lack a size; the others show once, few, many or a class for expanded clones.

size: -
J: TRBJ1-4
D: TRBD1
V: TRBV5-8
DNA: TGTGCCAGCAGCTTGGAAACCGGGACAGGGGAAAAACTGTTTTTT
CDR3: CASSLETGTGEKLFF

size: -
J: TRBJ2-7
D: -
V: TRBV6-5
DNA: TGTGCCAGCAGTTACTCTTTCGCCAGACTTTACGAGCAGTACTTC
CDR3: CASSYSFARLYEQYF

size: few
J: TRBJ2-3
D: -
V: TRBV5-1
DNA: TGCGCCAGCAGCCCCGGAACATCCACAGATACGCAGTATTTT
CDR3: CASSPGTSTDTQYF

size: -
J: TRBJ2-1
D: -
V: TRBV28
DNA: TGTGCCAGCAGTTCCCCACGGGACACCTACAATGAGCAGTTCTTC
CDR3: CASSSPRDTYNEQFF

size: -
J: TRBJ2-5
D: -
V: TRBV11-2
DNA: TGTGCCAGCAGCTTCGGGGGTAGTAGGAAAGAGACCCAGTACTTC
CDR3: CASSFGGSRKETQYF

size: -
J: TRBJ2-3
D: -
V: TRBV5-1
DNA: TGCGCCAGCAGCTTGGGAGATAACCGGGACACAGATACGCAGTATTTT
CDR3: CASSLGDNRDTDTQYF

size: -
J: TRBJ2-3
D: -
V: TRBV4-3
DNA: TGCGCCAGCAGCCAAGATGTGCACACAGATACGCAGTATTTT
CDR3: CASSQDVHTDTQYF

size: -
J: TRBJ2-6
D: -
V: TRBV7-3
DNA: TGTGCCAGCAGCTTAACTGGGGCCAACGTCCTGACTTTC
CDR3: CASSLTGANVLTF

size: -
J: TRBJ2-2
D: -
V: TRBV2
DNA: TGTGCCAGCAGTACCGACAGGTTCAACACCGGGGAGCTGTTTTTT
CDR3: CASSTDRFNTGELFF

size: few
J: TRBJ2-5
D: -
V: TRBV5-1
DNA: TGCGCCAGCAGCTTGGTCCAAGAGACCCAGTACTTC
CDR3: CASSLVQETQYF

size: -
J: TRBJ2-7
D: -
V: TRBV2
DNA: TGTGCCAGCAGCCCCGAATACGAGCAGTACTTC
CDR3: CASSPEYEQYF

size: -
J: TRBJ2-5
D: -
V: TRBV12-3/TRBV12-4
DNA: TGTGCCAGCAGTTTGGGGTTGGAGACCCAGTACTTC
CDR3: CASSLGLETQYF